The next 20 T cell receptor beta chains were all read from a single sample in a study of blood T cell dynamics during melanoma immunotherapy. The protocol was immunoSEQ multiplex PCR, while the TCRdb copy is restricted to in-frame clones and leaves out a portion. The table records about 8,200 clones, more than 75% of them present only once. As for time point: week 3, after first cycle of checkpoint inhibitor. This specimen consisted of blood, obtained from a patient treated with checkpoint blockade. The receptors come from a human donor with melanoma.

This clone was found once. V is TRBV27 and J is TRBJ2-3; D uncertain. Deletions cut 3 bases from V and 2 bases from J, with 9 bases between. Germline CDR1 reads MNHEY; CDR2 reads SMNVEV (reference sequence). There are 14 residues in the CDR3. The CDR3 coding sequence is TGTGCCAGCAGTTTTCTCGCGTACACAGATACGCAGTATTTT. It yields the protein CASSFLAYTDTQYF.

The chain employs TRBV5-1 and TRBJ2-3; 7 nucleotides align to TRBD1. This CDR3 has 16 amino acids. Trimming took 0 bases from V and 4 from J; bases not matched to a gene: 8. CDR1 is SGHRS and CDR2 is YFSETQ in the germline V gene. CDR3 region: CASSLGSTTGADTQYF. DNA of the CDR3: TGCGCCAGCAGCTTGGGAAGTACTACAGGGGCAGATACGCAGTATTTT.

The count of this clone is one. The V gene is TRBV19, the J gene TRBJ2-7, with D uncertain. The CDR3 covers 14 residues. Germline V gene lookup returns CDR1 LNHDA and CDR2 SQIVND (reference sequence). Trimming removed 4 bases at V and 2 bases at J, with 12 bases between. The CDR3 DNA is TGTGCCAGTAGTAGGCAAACGCGTCCCTACGAGCAGTACTTC. This encodes CASSRQTRPYEQYF.

The chain uses TRBV29-1 and TRBJ1-1, with a possible D match to TRBD1 (5 bases). The V gene lost 4 bases and the J gene lost 1 base, with 16 bases spanning the gap. This CDR3 is 15 amino acids long. Germline CDR1 and CDR2: SQVTM and ANQGSEA. The CDR3: CSVVGLGGENTEAFF. The CDR3 nucleotides read TGCAGCGTTGTCGGGTTGGGGGGTGAGAACACTGAAGCTTTCTTT.

The rearrangement joins TRBV7-9 to TRBJ1-1; TRBD1 matches 7 bases. The trim removed 9 bases at V and 0 bases at J, leaving 4 bases unmatched. There are 13 residues in the CDR3. Germline values: CDR1 SEHNR, CDR2 FQNEAQ (reference sequence). The chain's CDR3 is CASETGMNTEAFF. Written as DNA, the CDR3 is TGTGCCAGTGAGACAGGGATGAACACTGAAGCTTTCTTT.

V and J are TRBV5-8 and TRBJ1-1, with D unresolved. The CDR3 has 15 amino acids. V was cut by 4 bases and J by 4 bases, with 17 bases left in between. CDR1 is SGHTS and CDR2 is YDEGEE in the germline V gene. CDR3: CASSTPQPKGTEAFF. DNA of the CDR3: TGTGCCAGCAGCACCCCTCAGCCCAAGGGCACTGAAGCTTTCTTT.

This rearrangement joins TRBV27 to TRBJ1-1; possibly TRBD1 for D (5 bases). V was shortened by 6 bases and J by 7 bases, with 18 bases between the two germline ends. The length of the CDR3 is 14 residues. CDR1 is MNHEY and CDR2 is SMNVEV in the germline V gene (reference sequence). DNA for the CDR3: TGTGCCAGCAGGGCAGGGCTGTCCACGGATGAAGCTTTCTTT. It translates to CASRAGLSTDEAFF.

The chain combines TRBV18 with TRBJ1-6, with D maybe TRBD1 (5 bases). Trimming shortened V by 4 bases and J by 7 bases, and 14 bases separated the two germline ends. From germline, CDR1 is KGHSH and CDR2 LQKENI. The CDR3 covers 15 residues. The CDR3 reads CASSRGEEFNSPLHF. The CDR3 DNA follows: TGTGCCAGCTCACGAGGGGAGGAGTTCAATTCACCCCTCCACTTT. The full variable domain, rest sourced from reference TRBV18 and TRBJ1-6, is NAGVMQNPRHLVRRRGQEARLRCSPMKGHSHVYWYRQLPEEGLKFMVYLQKENIIDESGMPKERFSAEFPKEGPSILRIQQVVRGDSAAYFCASSRGEEFNSPLHFGNGTRLTVT.

V is TRBV27 and J is TRBJ2-7, with a weak D call TRBD1 (6 bases). Germline V lookup: CDR1 MNHEY, CDR2 SMNVEV (reference sequence). This CDR3 has 13 amino acids. V was pared by 4 bases and J by 3 bases, with 10 bases between. This CDR3 is CASSSTGYYEQYF. The CDR3 region has the DNA TGTGCCAGCAGTTCTACAGGGTACTACGAGCAGTACTTC.

The CDR3 spells CASSSWEPRSNEKLFF. The CDR3 nucleotides read TGTGCCAGCAGTTCCTGGGAGCCAAGGTCTAATGAAAAACTGTTTTTT. The V and J genes are TRBV6-5 and TRBJ1-4, with D unclear. Germline CDR1 is MNHEY and CDR2 is SVGAGI. With 4 bases removed from V and 3 bases from J, the gap between germline ends came to 15 bases. The CDR3 covers 16 residues.

V gene TRBV14 combines with J gene TRBJ2-7; D gene unclear. CDR3 length equals 14 residues. Germline CDR1 SGHDN, CDR2 FVKESK. Trimming shortened V by 0 bases and J by 6 bases, and 12 bases separated the two germline ends. CDR3 sequence: CASSQELGVAEQYF. The CDR3 coding sequence is TGTGCCAGCAGCCAAGAGCTCGGAGTAGCCGAGCAGTACTTC. Full variable domain (remainder filled in from reference TRBV14 and TRBJ2-7): EAGVTQFPSHSVIEKGQTVTLRCDPISGHDNLYWYRRVMGKEIKFLLHFVKESKQDESGMPNNRFLAERTGGTYSTLKVQPAELEDSGVYFCASSQELGVAEQYFGPGTRLTVT.

The rearrangement joins TRBV15 to TRBJ1-4; weak D call: TRBD1 (6 bases). CDR1 and CDR2 from the germline V gene are LNHNV and YYDKDF (reference sequence). Trimming left V 5 bases short and J 5 bases short, with 15 bases between. The CDR3 covers 15 residues. CDR3 residues: CATSLQTGLNEKLFF. The CDR3 DNA reads TGTGCCACCAGCTTACAGACAGGCTTAAATGAAAAACTGTTTTTT.

The chain is built from TRBV21-1 and TRBJ2-1. TRBV21-1 is deemed a pseudogene. The CDR3 length is 15 residues. This chain's CDR3 is CASSLTSDKGGEQFF. The CDR3 coding sequence is TGTGCCAGCAGTCTCACTAGCGATAAAGGGGGCGAGCAGTTCTTC.

This clone was seen only once. The chain uses TRBV18 and TRBJ1-6, with D maybe TRBD1 (5 bases). Germline-derived CDR1 and CDR2 are KGHSH and LQKENI. Trimming left V 3 bases short and J 10 bases short, with 13 bases between. The CDR3 totals 14 residues. The CDR3 DNA reads TGTGCCAGCTCACCCGGGGCCCGGAGATCACCCCTCCACTTT. It codes for CASSPGARRSPLHF.

This clone occurred once. The chain links TRBV2 to TRBJ1-6, with D hard to call. Germline V gene data show CDR1 as SNHLY and CDR2 as FYNNEI. With 0 bases removed from V and 6 bases from J, the gap between germline ends came to 15 bases. There are 17 residues in the CDR3. CDR3: CASSEARLNSANSPLHF. CDR3 nucleotide sequence: TGTGCCAGCAGTGAAGCGCGACTGAACAGTGCTAATTCACCCCTCCACTTT.

V gene TRBV19 combines with J gene TRBJ2-2; TRBD2 matches at 8 bases. The CDR3 spans 16 residues. Germline CDR1 reads LNHDA; CDR2 reads SQIVND (reference sequence). The V gene end was trimmed by 4 bases and the J gene end by 4 bases; junction bases not matched to a gene: 8. CDR3 nucleotide sequence: TGTGCCAGTAGTACCCCCCCGGGAGGGATCACCGGGGAGCTGTTTTTT. This sequence encodes CASSTPPGGITGELFF.

This chain joins TRBV19 and TRBJ1-4; D gene uncertain. Germline V CDR1 and CDR2: LNHDA, SQIVND (reference sequence). The V end lost 3 bases, the J end lost 2 bases, and 13 bases lay between the germline ends. CDR3 length equals 16 residues. Here the CDR3 DNA reads TGTGCCAGTAGTATCGGAGTCCGGACCACTAATGAAAAACTGTTTTTT. Translating it yields CASSIGVRTTNEKLFF. The whole variable domain, remainder taken from reference TRBV19 and TRBJ1-4, is DGGITQSPKYLFRKEGQNVTLSCEQNLNHDAMYWYRQDPGQGLRLIYYSQIVNDFQKGDIAEGYSVSREKKESFPLTVTSAQKNPTAFYLCASSIGVRTTNEKLFFGSGTQLSVL.

The chain is built from TRBV19 and TRBJ1-2, with 7 positions matching TRBD1. Germline CDR1 LNHDA, CDR2 SQIVND (reference sequence). The CDR3 consists of 14 residues. Germline trimming cut 9 bases from V and 2 bases from J; bases unmatched to any gene: 9. The CDR3 region has the DNA TGTGCCAGCTCTGGACAGGCCTCAAACTATGGCTACACCTTC. Translation: CASSGQASNYGYTF.

This rearrangement joins TRBV4-2 to TRBJ1-1; unclear D gene. This CDR3 contains 15 residues. V lost 2 bases and J 3 bases, leaving 13 bases between the germline ends. Germline CDR1 is LGHNA and CDR2 is YNFKEQ. This CDR3 is CASSQTYRMDTEAFF. The CDR3 nucleotides are TGTGCCAGCAGCCAAACCTACCGGATGGACACTGAAGCTTTCTTT.

The chain has TRBV5-4 and TRBJ2-7; D perhaps matches TRBD2 (7 bases). Germline values: CDR1 SGHNT, CDR2 YYREEE (reference sequence). The CDR3 extends over 16 amino acids. V was pared by 0 bases and J by 2 bases, with 15 bases between. CDR3 nucleotides: TGTGCCAGCAGCTTGGGGCGGGGGCAGGGACCCTACGAGCAGTACTTC. Encoded protein: CASSLGRGQGPYEQYF.